Given below is one T cell receptor beta chain in context. CDR1 SEHNR and CDR2 FQNEAQ come from the germline V gene (reference sequence). V was clipped by 5 bases and J by 3 bases; unmatched bases: 7. CDR3 length equals 16 residues. One entry per CDR3 protein results from TCRdb running MiXCR on the RT-PCR reads. The table has 250,000 to 350,000 distinct CDR3 sequences, about 20% seen once. This sample was included in a study of response to subunit inactivated influenza vaccine. This TCR was sampled from a man aged 45-69 years who received an inactivated influenza vaccine. Here the sequenced sample was PBMCs from blood, taken 21 months after vaccination. The chain employs TRBV7-9 and TRBJ2-1, with 10 bases lining up with TRBD1. This CDR3 reads CASSVTGTGVYNEQFF. In DNA form, the CDR3 reads TGTGCCAGCAGCGTGACCGGGACAGGGGTCTACAATGAGCAGTTCTTC.